A single sample is the source of the 5 T cell receptor beta chains below, sequenced in a study of cytomegalovirus exposure and HLA in healthy donors. The PCR was carried out with 60 Vbeta primers and 13 Jbeta primers. Clones were sequenced by immunoSEQ multiplex PCR, and TCRdb holds only the in-frame ones, with some missing. The sample lists under 200,000 clones, 79% occurring once. Material for sequencing was PBMCs. These receptor sequences come from a woman in her thirties or forties in good health and CMV-seronegative.

This chain connects TRBV29-1 to TRBJ2-3, with 7 bases matching TRBD2. Germline trimming cut 6 bases from V and 3 bases from J; bases unmatched to any gene: 12. The CDR3 has 15 amino acids. The germline V gene encodes CDR1 SQVTM and CDR2 ANQGSEA. CDR3 loop: CSVRPAGKITDTQYF. CDR3 coding DNA: TGCAGCGTACGCCCAGCGGGGAAGATAACAGATACGCAGTATTTT.

V is TRBV27 and J is TRBJ1-3; 9 positions agree with TRBD1. The germline CDR1 and CDR2 sequences are MNHEY and SMNVEV (reference sequence). This CDR3 is built from 22 residues. The V segment lost 8 bases and the J segment 0 bases; nucleotides outside the gene matches: 26. CDR3 sequence reads: CASCSTKQQGAYAIDSGNTIYF. The CDR3 DNA is TGTGCCAGCTGTTCTACTAAACAACAGGGGGCATACGCTATCGACTCTGGAAACACCATATATTTT.

CDR3 coding DNA: TGTGCCAGCAGCCAAGTCACAGGACCCAACTACGAGCAGTACTTC. It specifies CASSQVTGPNYEQYF. The genes are TRBV4-2 and TRBJ2-7; possible D gene TRBD1, 5 bases. The CDR3 loop spans 15 amino acids. Per the germline V gene, CDR1 is LGHNA and CDR2 is YNFKEQ. Trimming pared 1 base from V and 3 bases from J, leaving 13 bases between.

This rearrangement joins TRBV19 to TRBJ2-1; weak D call: TRBD1 (6 bases). CDR3 length: 18 residues. The V end was cut by 5 bases, the J end by 1 base, with 21 bases between. Germline CDR1 reads LNHDA; CDR2 reads SQIVND (reference sequence). The CDR3: CASSPRGGGAVSYNEQFF. CDR3 nucleotides: TGTGCCAGTAGTCCCCGTGGTGGGGGCGCCGTATCCTACAATGAGCAGTTCTTC.

The V and J genes are TRBV6-1 and TRBJ1-6; 10 bases are a match to TRBD1. The V and J ends lost 6 bases and 10 bases, in that order; junction bases with no gene match: 6. The CDR3 contains 14 residues. Germline V gene data show CDR1 as MNHNS and CDR2 as SASEGT. DNA of the CDR3: TGTGCCAGCAGGGCTGACAGGGGGCGGTCACCCCTCCACTTT. This encodes CASRADRGRSPLHF.